One sample yielded the 16 T cell receptor beta chains listed below, sequenced in a study of blood T cell repertoires in COVID-19. Sequencing was performed with immunoSEQ multiplex PCR; in TCRdb, only in-frame clones are kept and a portion is missing. The data contain about 200,000 clones, approximately 85% of them singletons. Sequenced material: peripheral blood. The receptor source for this set is a man in his 60s with acute or convalescent COVID-19.

The chain uses TRBV5-1 and TRBJ2-7; 8 bases line up with TRBD1. Germline assignment: CDR1 SGHRS and CDR2 YFSETQ. The CDR3 totals 14 residues. The V gene end was trimmed by 4 bases and the J gene end by 3 bases; junction bases not matched to a gene: 6. CDR3 coding DNA: TGCGCCAGCAGCAGGGACAGGCCTGACTACGAGCAGTACTTC. It is translated as CASSRDRPDYEQYF.

CDR3 sequence reads: CASSLVDGTGGVDTQYF. The CDR3 DNA reads TGCGCCAGCAGCTTGGTCGATGGGACAGGGGGAGTAGATACGCAGTATTTT. The chain joins TRBV5-1 to TRBJ2-3; 11 nucleotides match TRBD1. The germline CDR1 and CDR2 sequences are SGHRS and YFSETQ. J gave up 5 bases and V 0 bases, and 8 bases lay outside the gene matches. The length of the CDR3 is 17 residues.

This clone was counted between two and nine times. The rearrangement joins TRBV5-8 to TRBJ2-3; 7 bases are shared with TRBD2. Germline V gene data show CDR1 as SGHTS and CDR2 as YDEGEE. V shed 4 bases, J shed 4 bases, and the junction held 6 bases outside the gene matches. The CDR3 is 14 residues long. CDR3 protein: CASSREAIADTQYF. The DNA of the CDR3 is TGTGCCAGCAGCCGGGAGGCGATCGCAGATACGCAGTATTTT.

This chain links TRBV6-4 with TRBJ2-2, with TRBD2 identical over 11 bases. V shed 2 bases and J 4 bases; nucleotides not matched to a gene: 12. Looked up from germline, CDR1 is MRHNA and CDR2 is SNTAGT. The CDR3 is made up of 19 amino acids. The DNA of the CDR3 is TGTGCCAGCAGTGACGATGTAGCGGGAGGGCCAGAAAGCACCGGGGAGCTGTTTTTT. It specifies CASSDDVAGGPESTGELFF.

V usage is TRBV10-3 and J usage is TRBJ1-5, with a possible D match to TRBD1 (6 bases). The germline gives CDR1 ENHRY, CDR2 SYGVKD. The CDR3 totals 15 residues. V lost 7 bases, J lost 3 bases, and 16 bases lay in between. CDR3 loop: CAIKLSDSPNQPQHF. The CDR3 nucleotides are TGTGCCATCAAACTTTCGGACAGCCCCAATCAGCCCCAGCATTTT.

The chain recombines TRBV12-3 or TRBV12-4 with TRBJ1-5; no firm D call. V was shortened by 4 bases and J by 2 bases, with 6 bases between the two germline ends. The CDR3 is 13 residues long. CDR3 in DNA: TGTGCCAGCAGTTCCTTCGGCAATCAGCCCCAGCATTTT. Encoded protein: CASSSFGNQPQHF.

This chain links TRBV6-6 with TRBJ2-6; 10 nucleotides align to TRBD1. The CDR3 covers 17 residues. Losses at the gene ends were 5 bases for V and 2 bases for J; bases not matched to a gene: 6. CDR1 and CDR2 (germline): MNHNY, SVGAGI (reference sequence). CDR3 coding DNA: TGTGCCAGCAGTCAGGGACAGGGGTCCGCTGGGGCCAACGTCCTGACTTTC. Encoded protein: CASSQGQGSAGANVLTF.

V gene TRBV2 combines with J gene TRBJ2-7, with TRBD2 matching 9 bases. Unmatched junction bases numbered 15, after V lost 7 bases and J lost 2 bases. Germline V gene sequence: CDR1 SNHLY, CDR2 FYNNEI. This CDR3 is built from 17 residues. The CDR3 nucleotides read TGTGCCAGCAAGGAAAGATTAGCGGGAGACCGCCCCTACGAGCAGTACTTC. This gives the protein CASKERLAGDRPYEQYF.

V is TRBV9 and J is TRBJ2-3, with 11 bases fitting TRBD2. The V and J ends lost 3 bases and 4 bases, in that order; junction bases with no gene match: 7. From germline, CDR1 is SGDLS and CDR2 YYNGEE. CDR3 length equals 16 residues. In DNA, the CDR3 is TGTGCCAGCAGCGGAGATCTAGCGGGAGGATCAGATACGCAGTATTTT. Translating it yields CASSGDLAGGSDTQYF.

The chain has TRBV9 and TRBJ2-5; TRBD1 aligns across 8 bases. The germline gives CDR1 SGDLS, CDR2 YYNGEE. Trimming took 4 bases from V and 6 from J; bases not matched to a gene: 8. The CDR3 runs to 14 residues. CDR3 bases: TGTGCCAGCAGCCCCCGGGACAGGCCGCAGACCCAGTACTTC. Encoded protein: CASSPRDRPQTQYF.

This clone appeared once. The CDR3 DNA is TGTGCCAGCAGTTTAAGGGGTAGTCACTACGAGCAGTACTTC. Residues: CASSLRGSHYEQYF. The V and J genes are TRBV27 and TRBJ2-7; possible D gene TRBD1, 5 bases. The CDR3 has 14 residues. V lost 2 bases, J lost 3 bases, and 11 bases lay in between. Looked up from germline, CDR1 is MNHEY and CDR2 is SMNVEV (reference sequence).

The gene calls are TRBV4-3 and TRBJ1-4; no clear D. This CDR3 comprises 14 residues. Germline-derived CDR1 and CDR2 are LGHNA and YSLEER. V dropped 4 bases and J dropped 5 bases, with 11 bases sitting between them. This CDR3 reads CASSLREWNEKLFF. In DNA form, the CDR3 reads TGCGCCAGCAGCCTAAGGGAGTGGAATGAAAAACTGTTTTTT.

The chain joins TRBV9 to TRBJ1-1; 8 nucleotides line up with TRBD1. Germline assignment: CDR1 SGDLS and CDR2 YYNGEE. Trimming removed 4 bases from V and 1 base from J; junction bases left unmatched: 12. The CDR3 is made up of 17 amino acids. This CDR3 is CASSPRGAGGGNTEAFF. CDR3 sequence (DNA): TGTGCCAGCAGCCCCCGGGGGGCAGGGGGCGGGAACACTGAAGCTTTCTTT. The full variable domain, in which reference TRBV9 and TRBJ1-1 provide the parts outside the CDR3, is DSGVTQTPKHLITATGQRVTLRCSPRSGDLSVYWYQQSLDQGLQFLIQYYNGEERAKGNILERFSAQQFPDLHSELNLSSLELGDSALYFCASSPRGAGGGNTEAFFGQGTRLTVV.

This clone was seen a handful of times. This chain uses TRBV6-2 or TRBV6-3 with TRBJ1-5; 10 nucleotides align to TRBD1. V shed 4 bases and J 7 bases; nucleotides not matched to a gene: 13. The CDR3 contains 17 residues. The germline CDR1 and CDR2 sequences are MNHEY and SVGEGT. CDR3 DNA: TGTGCCAGCAGTTCCGGGACAGGGGCCACCAGATCCCAGCCCCAGCATTTT. Protein product: CASSSGTGATRSQPQHF.

The rearrangement uses TRBV7-3 and TRBJ1-5, with unresolved D. The germline CDR1 and CDR2 sequences are SGHTA and FQGTGA. The V gene lost 4 bases and the J gene lost 7 bases, with 11 bases spanning the gap. There are 13 residues in the CDR3. CDR3 sequence (DNA): TGTGCCAGCAGCTCGTCCCCGGGACAGCCCCAGCATTTT. It translates to CASSSSPGQPQHF.

The V and J genes are TRBV6-6 and TRBJ1-4; D remains unclear. V dropped 5 bases and J dropped 4 bases, with 11 bases sitting between them. The V gene's germline CDR1 is MNHNY and CDR2 SVGAGI (reference sequence). The CDR3 runs to 14 residues. The CDR3: CASSPSGYNEKLFF. The CDR3 nucleotides are TGTGCCAGCAGTCCTTCGGGGTATAATGAAAAACTGTTTTTT.